This TCR beta chain comes out of a study of blood T cells in healthy people across ages. Study-level findings and limits: Long-lived donors carried more naive CD4+ cells and greater diversity than aged donors. As age increased, TCR beta diversity per million T cells fell in a roughly linear fashion.

The V gene's germline CDR1 is SEHNR and CDR2 FQNEAQ (reference sequence). Trimming removed 5 bases from V and 2 bases from J; junction bases left unmatched: 11. The CDR3 has 17 residues. This clonotype was detected a few times. Its target is not known. PCR was performed a second time for about 6 to 12 cycles using a sample-barcoded 5' primer and a J-beta primer mix. A template-switch adaptor containing 12 random nucleotides labeled each cDNA molecule. Sequencing yielded, for each sample, at least 3 million paired-end reads carrying CDR3. From the 5' RACE reads, TCRdb called clonotypes with MiXCR, one entry per CDR3 protein. The repertoire holds hundreds of thousands of distinct CDR3 sequences, about half seen once, with about a third in the top ten.

The sequencing input was blood. This clonotype was sampled from a woman aged 55 to 70 in good health. The chain uses TRBV7-9 and TRBJ2-3, with 9 bases that match TRBD1. The CDR3 is CASSRYGQGIVTDTQYF. For the CDR3, the DNA is TGTGCCAGCAGCCGATATGGACAGGGGATCGTCACAGATACGCAGTATTTT. The full variable domain, in which reference TRBV7-9 and TRBJ2-3 provide the parts outside the CDR3, is DTGVSQNPRHKITKRGQNVTFRCDPISEHNRLYWYRQTLGQGPEFLTYFQNEAQLEKSRLLSDRFSAERPKGSFSTLEIQRTEQGDSAMYLCASSRYGQGIVTDTQYFGPGTRLTVL.